This passage covers 14 T cell receptor beta chains from one sample sequenced in a study of cytomegalovirus exposure and HLA in healthy donors. Primers included in the PCR were 60 Vbeta and 13 Jbeta primers. Clones were sequenced by immunoSEQ multiplex PCR, and TCRdb holds only the in-frame ones, with some missing. In all, the sample yields around 100,000 clones. The sample consisted of PBMCs. Receptor source: a man under 40 in good health and CMV-seronegative.

The V and J genes are TRBV18 and TRBJ2-7; D remains ambiguous. Germline assignment: CDR1 KGHSH and CDR2 LQKENI. The CDR3 runs to 14 residues. V was cut by 2 bases and J by 0 bases, with 8 bases left in between. CDR3 sequence reads: CASSPVLSSYEQYF. In DNA, the CDR3 is TGTGCCAGCTCACCAGTCTTGAGCTCCTACGAGCAGTACTTC.

The CDR3 is CASSSPGDRGGETQYF. The CDR3 region has the DNA TGTGCCAGCAGTTCCCCGGGGGACAGGGGTGGCGAGACCCAGTACTTC. The chain carries TRBV7-9 and TRBJ2-5, with TRBD1 matching over 10 bases. This CDR3 region has 16 residues. Germline V gene sequence: CDR1 SEHNR, CDR2 FQNEAQ (reference sequence). Trimming removed 6 bases from V and 5 bases from J; junction bases left unmatched: 12.

The chain links TRBV4-1 to TRBJ2-5; perhaps TRBD2 as D (6 bases). Per the germline V gene, CDR1 is MGHRA and CDR2 is YSYEKL. V lost 1 base and J lost 1, with 13 bases in between. The CDR3 has 16 residues. For the CDR3, the DNA is TGCGCCAGCAGCCAAGTTGAGAGGGGAGGCCAAGAGACCCAGTACTTC. Its translation: CASSQVERGGQETQYF.

This chain connects TRBV5-1 to TRBJ1-1, with a tentative D call TRBD1 (5 bases). Trimming took off 3 bases at V and 1 base at J, with 22 bases between the two ends. Per the germline V gene, CDR1 is SGHRS and CDR2 is YFSETQ. CDR3 length: 18 residues. CDR3 region: CASSSPTGRYLTNTEAFF. CDR3 nucleotides: TGCGCCAGCAGCTCCCCTACAGGCCGATACCTTACGAACACTGAAGCTTTCTTT.

This chain joins TRBV6-5 and TRBJ2-7; 7 bases are shared with TRBD1. Germline V lookup: CDR1 MNHEY, CDR2 SVGAGI. This CDR3 comprises 15 residues. The V segment lost 0 bases and the J segment 2 bases; nucleotides outside the gene matches: 4. The CDR3 DNA reads as TGTGCCAGCAGTTACTCTGCACAGGGGCCCTACGAGCAGTACTTC. This sequence encodes CASSYSAQGPYEQYF.

The rearrangement links TRBV21-1 to TRBJ2-3; whether TRBD2, the table's D call, matches the DNA was not checked. TRBV21-1 has pseudogene status. The CDR3 totals 16 residues. CDR3 sequence (DNA): TGTGCCAGCAGCAGCGGACTAGCGTACCCCTCCGGTACGCAGTATTTT. Encoded protein: CASSSGLAYPSGTQYF.

This CDR3 reads CASSLAYRGLPEAFF. The DNA for the CDR3 is TGTGCCAGCAGCTTAGCTTACAGGGGGCTCCCTGAAGCTTTCTTT. The chain recombines TRBV11-2 with TRBJ1-1; 9 positions match TRBD1. The CDR3 is 15 amino acids. Germline CDR1 reads SGHAT; CDR2 reads FQNNGV. V lost 1 base to trimming and J lost 6 bases; unmatched junction nucleotides: 6. The complete variable domain, with remaining parts taken from reference TRBV11-2 and TRBJ1-1, reads EAGVAQSPRYKIIEKRQSVAFWCNPISGHATLYWYQQILGQGPKLLIQFQNNGVVDDSQLPKDRFSAERLKGVDSTLKIQPAKLEDSAVYLCASSLAYRGLPEAFFGQGTRLTVV.

V is TRBV5-1 and J is TRBJ2-7, with D tentatively TRBD1 (5 bases). CDR3 size: 14 residues. Trimming pared 3 bases from V and 6 bases from J, leaving 16 bases between. Looked up from germline, CDR1 is SGHRS and CDR2 is YFSETQ. As DNA, the CDR3 is TGCGCCAGCAGCTCGACAGATTCGACGGGCGAGCAGTACTTC. Its protein product is CASSSTDSTGEQYF.

The chain links TRBV5-6 to TRBJ2-5; 8 nucleotides line up with TRBD1. The CDR3 has 15 residues. V was pared by 3 bases and J by 3 bases, with 7 bases of the junction left unmatched. Per the germline V gene, CDR1 is SGHDT and CDR2 is YYEEEE. The CDR3 nucleotides are TGTGCCAGCAGCTCCCGGACAGGGTTGGAAGAGACCCAGTACTTC. Protein product: CASSSRTGLEETQYF.

The rearrangement joins TRBV5-1 to TRBJ2-5, with 7 positions matching TRBD2. Germline CDR1 SGHRS, CDR2 YFSETQ. V lost 6 bases to trimming and J lost 3 bases; unmatched junction nucleotides: 11. The CDR3 sequence is 15 residues long. As DNA, the CDR3 is TGCGCCAGCACCCTACCCCTGGCGGGGGAAGAGACCCAGTACTTC. Encoded protein: CASTLPLAGEETQYF.

This chain connects TRBV6-6 to TRBJ1-2; D gene ambiguous. CDR3 size: 14 residues. Trimming cost V 0 bases and J 3 bases, with 8 bases left between them. The germline gives CDR1 MNHNY, CDR2 SVGAGI (reference sequence). CDR3 DNA sequence: TGTGCCAGCAGTTACTCGACCGGGGACTATGGCTACACCTTC. Its protein is CASSYSTGDYGYTF.

The gene calls are TRBV5-1 and TRBJ2-1; the D gene is possibly TRBD2 (6 bases). V was trimmed by 1 base and J by 8 bases, leaving 13 bases between them. This CDR3 spans 14 amino acids. Germline V lookup: CDR1 SGHRS, CDR2 YFSETQ. CDR3: CASSLRHGGDEQFF. The CDR3 region has the DNA TGCGCCAGCAGCTTGAGACACGGGGGAGATGAGCAGTTCTTC. Looking up the rest from reference TRBV5-1 and TRBJ2-1 gives the full variable domain: KAGVTQTPRYLIKTRGQQVTLSCSPISGHRSVSWYQQTPGQGLQFLFEYFSETQRNKGNFPGRFSGRQFSNSRSEMNVSTLELGDSALYLCASSLRHGGDEQFFGPGTRLTVL.

The chain employs TRBV18 and TRBJ2-7; D possibly corresponds to TRBD2 (6 bases). The CDR3 runs to 14 residues. V lost 8 bases to trimming and J lost 2 bases, with 16 bases between them. Germline CDR1 reads KGHSH; CDR2 reads LQKENI. The CDR3 spells CASTPTGDPYEQYF. The DNA for the CDR3 is TGTGCCAGCACTCCCACGGGGGACCCCTACGAGCAGTACTTC.

The CDR3 loop reads CASSLPSGHHFNTGELFF. The CDR3 DNA reads TGTGCCAGCAGCTTACCATCGGGACACCATTTTAACACCGGGGAGCTGTTTTTT. The chain has TRBV7-6 and TRBJ2-2, with D perhaps matching TRBD1 (6 bases). Between the trimmed V and J ends, which lost 2 bases and 2 bases, there was a span of 18 bases. The CDR3 is 18 residues long. Germline V gene sequence: CDR1 SGHVS, CDR2 FNYEAQ.